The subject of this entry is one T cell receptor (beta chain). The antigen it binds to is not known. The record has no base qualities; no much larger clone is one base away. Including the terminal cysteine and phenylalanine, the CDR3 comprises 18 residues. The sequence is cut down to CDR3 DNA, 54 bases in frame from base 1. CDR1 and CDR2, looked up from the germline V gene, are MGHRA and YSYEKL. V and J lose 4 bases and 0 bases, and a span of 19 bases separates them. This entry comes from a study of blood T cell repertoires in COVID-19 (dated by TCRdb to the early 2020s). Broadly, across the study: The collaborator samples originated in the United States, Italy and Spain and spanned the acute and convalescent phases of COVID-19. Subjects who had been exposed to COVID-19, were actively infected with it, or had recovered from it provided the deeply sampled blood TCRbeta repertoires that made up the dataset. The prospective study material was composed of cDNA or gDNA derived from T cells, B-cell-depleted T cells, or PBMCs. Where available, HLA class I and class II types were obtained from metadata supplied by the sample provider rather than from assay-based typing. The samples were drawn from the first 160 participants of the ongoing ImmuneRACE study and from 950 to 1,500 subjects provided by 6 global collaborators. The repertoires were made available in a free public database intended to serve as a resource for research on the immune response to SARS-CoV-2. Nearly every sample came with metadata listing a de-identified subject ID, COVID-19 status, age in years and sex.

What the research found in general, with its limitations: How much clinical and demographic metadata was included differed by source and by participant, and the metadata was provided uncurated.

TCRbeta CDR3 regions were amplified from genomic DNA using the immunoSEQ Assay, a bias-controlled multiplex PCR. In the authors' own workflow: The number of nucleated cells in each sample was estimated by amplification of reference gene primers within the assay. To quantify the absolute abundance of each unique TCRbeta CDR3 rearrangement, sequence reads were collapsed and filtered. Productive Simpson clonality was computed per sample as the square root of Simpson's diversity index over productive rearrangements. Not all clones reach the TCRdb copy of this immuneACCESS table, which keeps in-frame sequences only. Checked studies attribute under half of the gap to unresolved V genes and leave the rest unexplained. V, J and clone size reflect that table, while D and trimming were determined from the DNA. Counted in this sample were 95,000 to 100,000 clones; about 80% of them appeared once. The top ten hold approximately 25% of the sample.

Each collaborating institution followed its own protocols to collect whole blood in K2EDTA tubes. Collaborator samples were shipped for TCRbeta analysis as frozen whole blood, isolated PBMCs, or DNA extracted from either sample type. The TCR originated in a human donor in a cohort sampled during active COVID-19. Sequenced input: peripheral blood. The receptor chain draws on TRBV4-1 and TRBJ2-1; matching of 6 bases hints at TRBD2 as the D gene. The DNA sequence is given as TGCGCCAGCAGCCCAGAAATCAGCGGACTAAGCTCCTACAATGAGCAGTTCTTC. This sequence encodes CASSPEISGLSSYNEQFF.